This TCR beta chain originates from a study of cytomegalovirus exposure and HLA in healthy donors. General study findings and limits: Both high specificity and high sensitivity reportedly marked the classifier's diagnosis of cytomegalovirus status. By a later analysis, the bulk of CMV-associated TCR beta chains appeared HLA-restricted. Follow-up analysis seemed to connect common viral pathogens with several of the most significant clusters identified.

PCR primers comprised 60 Vbeta and 13 Jbeta primers. Assay used: immunoSEQ multiplex PCR; TCRdb lists only in-frame clones, some missing. The sample records a few hundred thousand clones, 80% being singletons. As concerns this clone: Its antigen is still unknown.

The V gene's germline CDR1 is SGHAT and CDR2 FQNNGV. This CDR3 region has 15 residues. V was pared by 1 base and J by 0 bases, with 9 bases between. The specimen was PBMCs. The chain recombines TRBV11-2 with TRBJ1-1; D ambiguous. This receptor was obtained from a girl aged 2-10 years in good health and CMV-seronegative. CDR3 loop: CASSLGPGMNTEAFF. The DNA for the CDR3 is TGTGCCAGCAGCTTAGGCCCGGGAATGAACACTGAAGCTTTCTTT.